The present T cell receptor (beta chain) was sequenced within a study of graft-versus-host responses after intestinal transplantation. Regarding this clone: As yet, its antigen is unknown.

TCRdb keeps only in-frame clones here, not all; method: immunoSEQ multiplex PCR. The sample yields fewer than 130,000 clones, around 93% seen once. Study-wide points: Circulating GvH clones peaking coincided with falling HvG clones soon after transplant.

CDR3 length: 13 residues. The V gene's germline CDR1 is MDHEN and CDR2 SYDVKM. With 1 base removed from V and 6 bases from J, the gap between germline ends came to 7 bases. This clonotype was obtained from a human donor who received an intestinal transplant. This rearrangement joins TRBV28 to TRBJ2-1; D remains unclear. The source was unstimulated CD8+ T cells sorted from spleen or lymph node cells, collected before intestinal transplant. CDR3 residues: CASSLLAGNEQFF. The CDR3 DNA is TGTGCCAGCAGTTTATTAGCAGGCAATGAGCAGTTCTTC. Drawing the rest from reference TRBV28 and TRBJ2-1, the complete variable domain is DVKVTQSSRYLVKRTGEKVFLECVQDMDHENMFWYRQDPGLGLRLIYFSYDVKMKEKGDIPEGYSVSREKKERFSLILESASTNQTSMYLCASSLLAGNEQFFGPGTRLTVL.